Following are 2 T cell receptor beta chains from one sample sequenced in a study of blood T cells in healthy people across ages. PCR was performed a second time for roughly 7 to 11 cycles using a sample-barcoded 5' primer and a J-beta primer mix. TCRdb re-analysed the 5' RACE reads in MiXCR, keeping a single row per CDR3 protein. Among fewer than 950,000 distinct CDR3 sequences listed, 30% to 45% were seen once. Sequenced: blood. The receptors originated from a man between 18 and 35 years old in good health.

The chain links TRBV29-1 to TRBJ1-2; perhaps TRBD1 as D (5 bases). Germline V gene sequence: CDR1 SQVTM, CDR2 ANQGSEA. V was trimmed by 0 bases and J by 3 bases, leaving 26 bases between them. The CDR3 is made up of 19 amino acids. The CDR3 DNA sequence: TGCAGCGTTGAAGATCACGGGGACGGGAGCCGAAGCACGGACTATGGCTACACCTTC. Residues: CSVEDHGDGSRSTDYGYTF.

The chain carries TRBV3-1 and TRBJ2-2, with 7 bases lining up with TRBD1. The CDR3 is made up of 16 amino acids. The germline V gene has CDR1 LGHDT and CDR2 YNNKEL (reference sequence). J gave up 1 base and V 10 bases, and 12 bases lay outside the gene matches. This CDR3 reads CATNKDRTLNTGELFF. CDR3 DNA sequence: TGTGCCACCAATAAGGACAGGACCTTGAACACCGGGGAGCTGTTTTTT.